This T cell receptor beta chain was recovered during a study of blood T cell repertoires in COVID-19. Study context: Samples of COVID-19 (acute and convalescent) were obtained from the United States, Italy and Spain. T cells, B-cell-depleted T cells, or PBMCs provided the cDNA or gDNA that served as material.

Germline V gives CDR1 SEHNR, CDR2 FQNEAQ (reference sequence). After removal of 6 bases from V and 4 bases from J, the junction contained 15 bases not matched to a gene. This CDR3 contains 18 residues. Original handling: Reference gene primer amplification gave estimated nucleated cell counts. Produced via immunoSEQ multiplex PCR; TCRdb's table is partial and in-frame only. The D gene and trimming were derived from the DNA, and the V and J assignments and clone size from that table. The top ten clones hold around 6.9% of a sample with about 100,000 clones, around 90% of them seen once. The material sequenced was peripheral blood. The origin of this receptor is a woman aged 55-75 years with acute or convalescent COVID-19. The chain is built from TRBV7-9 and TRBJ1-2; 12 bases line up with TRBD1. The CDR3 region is CASSTSRGTGGEGYGYTF. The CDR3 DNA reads TGTGCCAGCAGTACATCGAGGGGGACAGGGGGCGAAGGCTATGGCTACACCTTC.